A single sample is the source of the 24 T cell receptor beta chains below, sequenced in a study of technical replicates of blood from a few donors. This table comes from immunoSEQ multiplex PCR, and its TCRdb copy is limited to in-frame clones, with some not included. The sample consists of about 70,000 clones, just under 95% of them appearing once. Sequencing was performed on T cells isolated from PBMCs. The origin of the receptors is a human donor in good health.

This sequence joins TRBV6-8 and TRBJ1-5, with unresolved D. The CDR3 totals 14 residues. Between the trimmed V and J ends, which lost 4 bases and 1 base, there was a span of 8 bases. Germline values: CDR1 MNHGY, CDR2 SAAAGT. The CDR3 spells CASSSHQSNQPQHF. As DNA, the CDR3 is TGTGCCAGCAGTTCCCATCAGAGCAATCAGCCCCAGCATTTT.

This sequence joins TRBV7-2 and TRBJ2-5; no definite D call. V was shortened by 4 bases and J by 1 base, with 7 bases between the two germline ends. Germline V CDR1 and CDR2: SGHTA, FQGNSA. This CDR3 has 13 residues. The CDR3 nucleotides read TGTGCCAGCAGCTATAGACTCCAAGAGACCCAGTACTTC. Translated, it gives CASSYRLQETQYF.

J is TRBJ2-5 and V is TRBV27; 7 positions agree with TRBD2. The CDR3 has 15 residues. Germline V gives CDR1 MNHEY, CDR2 SMNVEV (reference sequence). The V segment lost 3 bases and the J segment 9 bases; nucleotides outside the gene matches: 13. CDR3 in DNA: TGTGCCAGCAGTTTGTGGCTAGCGGATAAGAGTGCCCAGTACTTC. This translates into CASSLWLADKSAQYF.

The chain recombines TRBV29-1 with TRBJ1-4, with 10 positions matching TRBD1. Unmatched junction bases numbered 3, after V lost 3 bases and J lost 8 bases. The CDR3 has 13 amino acids. Germline V lookup: CDR1 SQVTM, CDR2 ANQGSEA. Here the CDR3 reads CSVEGQGREKLFF. The CDR3 nucleotides read TGCAGCGTTGAGGGACAGGGGAGAGAAAAACTGTTTTTT.

CDR3 in DNA: TGCAGCGTTGAGGCAGGGGGTTACGAGCAGTACTTC. It yields the protein CSVEAGGYEQYF. J is TRBJ2-7 and V is TRBV29-1; 7 nucleotides line up with TRBD1. The CDR3 runs 12 residues. CDR1 is SQVTM and CDR2 is ANQGSEA in the germline V gene. The V segment lost 3 bases and the J segment 4 bases; nucleotides outside the gene matches: 3.

The rearrangement links TRBV7-6 to TRBJ2-3; tentatively, D is TRBD2 (6 bases). Per germline, CDR1 SGHVS and CDR2 FNYEAQ. The V gene lost 1 base and the J gene lost 3 bases, with 14 bases spanning the gap. The CDR3 length is 16 residues. Here the CDR3 reads CASSLGGGTGTDTQYF. The CDR3 nucleotides read TGTGCCAGCAGCTTAGGTGGCGGGACGGGTACAGATACGCAGTATTTT. The whole variable domain, filled in from reference TRBV7-6 and TRBJ2-3, reads GAGVSQSPRYKVTKRGQDVALRCDPISGHVSLYWYRQALGQGPEFLTYFNYEAQQDKSGLPNDRFSAERPEGSISTLTIQRTEQRDSAMYRCASSLGGGTGTDTQYFGPGTRLTVL.

J is TRBJ2-2 and V is TRBV7-6; D uncertain. Germline V CDR1 and CDR2: SGHVS, FNYEAQ. CDR3 size: 14 residues. Trimming removed 1 base from V and 6 bases from J, with 9 bases in between. CDR3 amino acids: CASSLGPVPGELFF. In nucleotides, the CDR3 is TGTGCCAGCAGCTTAGGTCCGGTCCCCGGGGAGCTGTTTTTT.

The V gene is TRBV27, the J gene TRBJ1-1, with D unclear. Trimming stripped 3 bases from V and 1 base from J, with 15 bases between. Germline values: CDR1 MNHEY, CDR2 SMNVEV (reference sequence). This CDR3 has 16 residues. The CDR3 DNA follows: TGTGCCAGCAGTTTCTTACAGCCTCCACCGAACACTGAAGCTTTCTTT. Translation: CASSFLQPPPNTEAFF.

The CDR3, as DNA: TGTGCCAGCAGCTCTGGGCCCTGGATGAACACTGAAGCTTTCTTT. Translated, it gives CASSSGPWMNTEAFF. The genes are TRBV5-8 and TRBJ1-1; D gene unclear. There are 15 residues in the CDR3. Germline CDR1 reads SGHTS; CDR2 reads YDEGEE. Between the trimmed V and J ends, which lost 3 bases and 0 bases, there was a span of 12 bases.

This sequence joins TRBV11-2 and TRBJ2-7; maybe TRBD1 (6 bases). Germline CDR1 and CDR2: SGHAT and FQNNGV. Trimming removed 4 bases at V and 12 bases at J, with 16 bases between. This CDR3 has 12 amino acids. CDR3 protein: CASSYHGGEGYF. The CDR3 nucleotides are TGTGCCAGCAGCTACCATGGGGGCGAGGGGTACTTC.

The chain recombines TRBV4-3 with TRBJ2-1; a possible D gene is TRBD2 (7 bases). Trimming took off 0 bases at V and 1 base at J, with 10 bases between the two ends. The CDR3 extends over 16 amino acids. Germline V gene lookup returns CDR1 LGHNA and CDR2 YSLEER. CDR3 nucleotides: TGCGCCAGCAGCCAAGATGGGGGGGCTTCCTACAATGAGCAGTTCTTC. Encoded protein: CASSQDGGASYNEQFF.

The chain has TRBV5-1 and TRBJ1-2; D remains unclear. Looked up from germline, CDR1 is SGHRS and CDR2 is YFSETQ. The CDR3 covers 15 residues. With 1 base removed from V and 3 bases from J, the gap between germline ends came to 13 bases. CDR3: CASSLLEGNHYGYTF. The CDR3 DNA is TGCGCCAGCAGCTTGTTGGAGGGTAACCACTATGGCTACACCTTC.

V usage is TRBV7-3 and J usage is TRBJ2-5; 11 nucleotides agree with TRBD2. The CDR3 contains 17 residues. V trimming: 5 bases; J trimming: 2 bases; junction bases outside the gene matches: 10. From germline, CDR1 is SGHTA and CDR2 FQGTGA. CDR3 nucleotide sequence: TGTGCCAGCAGCCCTGGGACTAGCGGAATGGGGCAAGAGACCCAGTACTTC. It yields the protein CASSPGTSGMGQETQYF.

This rearrangement joins TRBV9 to TRBJ2-7, with no clear D. Germline V gives CDR1 SGDLS, CDR2 YYNGEE. The CDR3 is made up of 11 amino acids. Trimming took 3 bases from V and 1 from J, leaving 2 bases between them. This CDR3 is CASSASYEQYF. The CDR3 region has the DNA TGTGCCAGCAGCGCGTCCTACGAGCAGTACTTC.

V is TRBV30 and J is TRBJ2-3; possible D gene TRBD1, 6 bases. V lost 3 bases to trimming and J lost 9 bases, with 22 bases between them. CDR3 length: 15 residues. CDR1 GTSNPN and CDR2 SVGIG come from the germline V gene (reference sequence). Written as DNA, the CDR3 is TGTGCCTGGAGGTATACCAGGACAGACACTCAAACGCAGTATTTT. It is translated as CAWRYTRTDTQTQYF.

The V call is TRBV7-2, the J call TRBJ1-2; D not resolved. CDR3 length equals 14 residues. V gave up 0 bases and J gave up 1 base, with 6 bases separating them. Germline CDR1 SGHTA, CDR2 FQGNSA. Written as DNA, the CDR3 is TGTGCCAGCAGCTTAGCCGCGCTTAACTATGGCTACACCTTC. This translates into CASSLAALNYGYTF.

V and J are TRBV11-2 and TRBJ1-1; 8 positions match TRBD1. With V trimmed by 3 bases and J by 2 bases, 2 bases remained unmatched. This CDR3 is built from 14 residues. Germline V CDR1 and CDR2: SGHAT, FQNNGV. The DNA of the CDR3 is TGTGCCAGCAGCTTGGACAGGGTTAACACTGAAGCTTTCTTT. Translation gives CASSLDRVNTEAFF.

The chain combines TRBV7-6 with TRBJ2-7, with 9 bases fitting TRBD1. V shed 5 bases, J shed 6 bases, and the junction held 5 bases outside the gene matches. The CDR3 consists of 13 residues. Germline V gives CDR1 SGHVS, CDR2 FNYEAQ. This chain's CDR3 is CASSGTGLREQYF. The CDR3 DNA reads TGTGCCAGCAGCGGGACAGGGCTGCGCGAGCAGTACTTC.

The chain is built from TRBV19 and TRBJ1-1; D gene uncertain. The CDR3 extends over 15 amino acids. V was clipped by 5 bases and J by 0 bases, with 13 bases between them. Germline V gives CDR1 LNHDA, CDR2 SQIVND (reference sequence). For the CDR3, the DNA is TGTGCCAGTAGTGCGTTCTCACTTATGAACACTGAAGCTTTCTTT. This gives the protein CASSAFSLMNTEAFF.

This clone turned up a few times. This chain connects TRBV13 to TRBJ2-7, with 7 bases aligning to TRBD1. After removal of 4 bases from V and 0 bases from J, the junction contained 6 bases not matched to a gene. The CDR3 has 15 amino acids. Germline-derived CDR1 and CDR2 are PRHDT and FYEKMQ (reference sequence). The CDR3 region is CASSYRGESSYEQYF. The CDR3 nucleotides read TGTGCCAGCAGCTACAGGGGCGAAAGCTCCTACGAGCAGTACTTC.

In DNA, the CDR3 is TGTGCCAGCAGTTACGAGAGGGCCACTGAAGCTTTCTTT. This sequence encodes CASSYERATEAFF. The chain joins TRBV6-6 to TRBJ1-1; D is uncertain. The CDR3 spans 13 residues. CDR1 MNHNY and CDR2 SVGAGI come from the germline V gene (reference sequence). Deletions cut 2 bases from V and 4 bases from J, with 8 bases between.

The rearrangement uses TRBV6-6 and TRBJ1-1; D is perhaps TRBD1 (5 bases). The V and J ends lost 5 bases and 2 bases respectively, with 12 bases between them. From germline, CDR1 is MNHNY and CDR2 SVGAGI (reference sequence). The length of the CDR3 is 14 residues. This chain's CDR3 is CASSPQAYNTEAFF. The CDR3, as DNA: TGTGCCAGCAGTCCACAGGCGTACAACACTGAAGCTTTCTTT.

This clone has only a few counts. J is TRBJ2-5 and V is TRBV15; a weak D match, TRBD2 (6 bases). The CDR3 contains 15 residues. The V gene's germline CDR1 is LNHNV and CDR2 YYDKDF (reference sequence). V was shortened by 2 bases and J by 4 bases, with 14 bases between the two germline ends. The CDR3 reads CATSRSTRERETQYF. As DNA, the CDR3 is TGTGCCACCAGCAGATCCACCCGGGAGCGAGAGACCCAGTACTTC.

The chain uses TRBV2 and TRBJ1-2; D gene uncertain. V lost 0 bases to trimming and J lost 6 bases, with 17 bases between them. Germline CDR1 SNHLY, CDR2 FYNNEI. This CDR3 is built from 16 residues. CDR3 residues: CASSEAGGGLGNGYTF. CDR3 DNA sequence: TGTGCCAGCAGTGAAGCCGGAGGCGGTTTGGGGAATGGCTACACCTTC.